This is a list of T cell receptor beta chains from one sample in a study of tumor and adjacent non-tumor tissue in lung cancer. TCRdb recomputed calls from the multiplex PCR reads with MiXCR, one row per CDR3 protein. The data show under 250,000 distinct CDR3 sequences, 70% to 75% seen once. Sequenced sample: lung tumor tissue. The receptors were gathered from a man aged 55 to 70 with non-small cell lung cancer. The CDR3 runs from the conserved cysteine through the conserved F or W. D genes are given only for firm matches. A clone size is listed for some rows: how often the clone was seen (once, few, many), or a class if it is expanded.

NA,NA,TRBJ2-4,TRBV6-5,CAGTNGDSNIQYF,TGTGCCGGCACCAACGGGGATTCAAACATTCAGTACTTC
NA,TRBD1,TRBJ2-5,TRBV2,CASSERDRGGRTQYF,TGTGCCAGCAGTGAACGGGACAGGGGGGGCAGGACCCAGTACTTC
many,TRBD2,TRBJ2-5,TRBV6-2/TRBV6-3,CASSRLSGSTETQYF,TGTGCCAGCAGCCGCCTTAGCGGGAGCACGGAGACCCAGTACTTC
many,TRBD1,TRBJ2-7,TRBV5-4,CASSRQTGGMGEQYF,TGTGCCAGCAGTCGGCAGACAGGGGGCATGGGGGAGCAGTACTTC
NA,NA,TRBJ1-5,TRBV4-1,CASSSRDCSNQPQHF,TGCGCCAGCTCCTCTCGGGATTGTAGCAATCAGCCCCAGCATTTT
NA,NA,TRBJ2-3,TRBV11-3,CAINLMLGQPDTQYF,TGTGCCATCAACTTAATGTTGGGGCAGCCAGATACGCAGTATTTT
NA,NA,TRBJ1-5,TRBV28,CASSVGGVETYQPQHF,TGTGCCAGCAGTGTGGGAGGGGTAGAGACTTATCAGCCCCAGCATTTT
many,TRBD2,TRBJ2-1,TRBV20-1,CSARPGTSGRNEQFF,TGCAGTGCTAGACCCGGGACTAGCGGGAGAAATGAGCAGTTCTTC
NA,TRBD2,TRBJ2-2,TRBV4-2,CAWSHLGAGGNTGELFF,TGTGCCTGGAGCCACCTGGGGGCGGGGGGTAACACCGGGGAGCTGTTTTTT
NA,TRBD1,TRBJ2-1,TRBV7-8,CASSPSTGTGAYNEQFF,TGTGCCAGCAGCCCTTCTACCGGGACAGGTGCCTACAATGAGCAGTTCTTC
NA,TRBD1,TRBJ2-5,TRBV5-1,CASTREGTGAGETQCF,TGCGCCAGCACCCGAGAAGGGACAGGGGCAGGAGAGACCCAGTGCTTC
NA,TRBD1,TRBJ2-5,TRBV20-1,CSPRTGQGETQYF,TGTAGCCCTAGAACCGGACAGGGAGAGACCCAGTACTTC
many,NA,TRBJ2-7,TRBV20-1,CSAEPTGSYEQYF,TGCAGTGCCGAACCCACCGGCTCCTACGAGCAGTACTTC
NA,NA,TRBJ2-7,TRBV18,CASSRAQLDYEQYF,TGTGCCAGCTCACGGGCGCAGTTGGACTACGAGCAGTACTTC
NA,NA,TRBJ1-2,TRBV4-2,CASSQDLVSADGYTF,TGTGCCAGCAGCCAAGATCTTGTTTCGGCGGATGGCTACACCTTC
many,NA,TRBJ1-6,TRBV4-1,CASSRFEVGQTNSPLHF,TGCGCCAGCAGCCGCTTCGAAGTTGGTCAGACTAATTCACCCCTCCACTTT
NA,NA,TRBJ2-7,TRBV5-1,CASSRVGESSYEQYF,TGCGCTAGCAGCAGGGTCGGGGAGAGCTCCTACGAGCAGTACTTC